The 12 T cell receptor beta chains listed next were all sequenced from one sample in a study of Ad26.COV2.S vaccination and SARS-CoV-2 variants. Clones were read by immunoSEQ multiplex PCR, and TCRdb kept only the in-frame ones, dropping some. The data show more than 400,000 clones, around 90% seen once. Treatment meaning: 15 to 20 received Ad26.COV2.S at low or high dose, single or two shots; five or six received placebo; per-sample allocation not given. Samples were taken on day 63 after the first vaccine or placebo injection. Sequencing was performed on peripheral blood, taken in a trial of Ad26.COV2.S vaccine versus placebo. Source of these receptors: a person between 18 and 65 years old who received the Ad26.COV2.S COVID-19 vaccine or a placebo.

The V and J genes are TRBV28 and TRBJ1-5, with D tentatively TRBD1 (5 bases). The germline gives CDR1 MDHEN, CDR2 SYDVKM. CDR3 size: 15 residues. The germline V and J ends were trimmed by 3 bases and 4 bases, with 13 bases remaining between them. The CDR3 DNA sequence: TGTGCCAGCAGTTTCCCCGACAGAACTAATCAGCCCCAGCATTTT. Amino acids: CASSFPDRTNQPQHF.

This clone has a handful of counts. The chain recombines TRBV5-5 with TRBJ2-7; D might be TRBD2 (5 bases). Germline V gives CDR1 SGHKS, CDR2 YYEKEE (reference sequence). This CDR3 spans 13 amino acids. V lost 0 bases, J lost 6 bases, and 10 bases lay in between. For the CDR3, the DNA is TGTGCCAGCAGCTTGGCCGACGGGGTCGAGCAGTACTTC. Its translation: CASSLADGVEQYF.

The gene calls are TRBV2 and TRBJ2-7; D may be TRBD2 (5 bases). Germline assignment: CDR1 SNHLY and CDR2 FYNNEI. This CDR3 is built from 15 residues. Trimming shortened V by 4 bases and J by 2 bases, and 15 bases separated the two germline ends. CDR3 DNA sequence: TGTGCCAGCAGTGCGGATGGACTCCAGCCCTACGAGCAGTACTTC. This sequence encodes CASSADGLQPYEQYF.

V and J are TRBV10-3 and TRBJ2-3; 7 bases match TRBD2. The CDR3 contains 14 residues. The J segment lost 2 bases and the V segment lost 6 bases, leaving 5 bases of the junction unmatched. The germline CDR1 and CDR2 sequences are ENHRY and SYGVKD. The CDR3 loop is CAISSGTNTDTQYF. DNA of the CDR3: TGTGCCATCAGCAGCGGGACGAACACAGATACGCAGTATTTT.

This clone was counted once. V and J are TRBV27 and TRBJ2-5; TRBD2 is a possible D gene (5 bases). Germline-derived CDR1 and CDR2 are MNHEY and SMNVEV (reference sequence). CDR3 length: 14 amino acids. The germline V and J ends were trimmed by 2 bases and 5 bases, with 12 bases remaining between them. CDR3 nucleotide sequence: TGTGCCAGCAGTTTACCGGGGATCGGGGAGACCCAGTACTTC. This sequence encodes CASSLPGIGETQYF.

CDR3 in amino acids: CASSPLISGHRSGSYNEQFF. The CDR3 nucleotides are TGTGCCAGCAGTCCCTTAATTAGCGGGCACCGTTCTGGTTCCTACAATGAGCAGTTCTTC. The chain links TRBV28 to TRBJ2-1, with 7 nucleotides matching TRBD2. Germline CDR1 reads MDHEN; CDR2 reads SYDVKM. The J segment lost 1 base and the V segment lost 5 bases, leaving 20 bases of the junction unmatched. The CDR3 is made up of 20 amino acids.

This chain joins TRBV5-1 and TRBJ2-5, with D uncertain. The CDR3 is 12 residues long. Per the germline V gene, CDR1 is SGHRS and CDR2 is YFSETQ. The V and J ends lost 4 bases and 5 bases respectively, with 9 bases between them. CDR3 residues: CASSPSGETQYF. The CDR3 DNA reads TGCGCCAGCAGCCCCAGTGGGGAGACCCAGTACTTC.

This clone was picked up a small number of times. The V gene is TRBV20-1, the J gene TRBJ2-1; D remains unclear. Trimming shortened V by 0 bases and J by 6 bases, and 3 bases separated the two germline ends. This CDR3 comprises 11 residues. Germline lookup yields CDR1 DFQATT and CDR2 SNEGSKA (reference sequence). The CDR3 coding sequence is TGCAGTGCTAGAGATTTCAATGAGCAGTTCTTC. The encoded protein is CSARDFNEQFF.

The chain employs TRBV5-1 and TRBJ2-3; maybe TRBD1 (5 bases). The V gene's germline CDR1 is SGHRS and CDR2 YFSETQ. The CDR3 is made up of 17 amino acids. Trimming took off 5 bases at V and 0 bases at J, with 19 bases between the two ends. DNA of the CDR3: TGCGCCAGCAGTCGAGAGAGGATCAGGGCTAGCACAGATACGCAGTATTTT. Translated: CASSRERIRASTDTQYF. The whole variable domain, remainder taken from reference TRBV5-1 and TRBJ2-3, is KAGVTQTPRYLIKTRGQQVTLSCSPISGHRSVSWYQQTPGQGLQFLFEYFSETQRNKGNFPGRFSGRQFSNSRSEMNVSTLELGDSALYLCASSRERIRASTDTQYFGPGTRLTVL.

This sequence joins TRBV20-1 and TRBJ2-7, with D maybe TRBD1 (5 bases). The V end lost 4 bases, the J end lost 9 bases, and 13 bases lay between the germline ends. Germline-derived CDR1 and CDR2 are DFQATT and SNEGSKA (reference sequence). CDR3 size: 11 residues. DNA of the CDR3: TGCAGTGCTATCGAACAGGCGGTGCAGTACTTC. Residues: CSAIEQAVQYF.

This rearrangement joins TRBV18 to TRBJ1-2, with no clear D. The ends were cut back, 3 bases at V and 2 bases at J, with 7 bases in the middle. Germline CDR1 reads KGHSH; CDR2 reads LQKENI. The CDR3 runs 13 residues. The CDR3 DNA reads TGTGCCAGCTCACCGACGCAAAACTATGGCTACACCTTC. Amino acids: CASSPTQNYGYTF.

The chain is built from TRBV20-1 and TRBJ1-3; no clear D. The V end was cut by 3 bases, the J end by 6 bases, with 12 bases between. Germline CDR1 DFQATT, CDR2 SNEGSKA (reference sequence). CDR3 length equals 13 residues. The CDR3 DNA is TGCAGTGCTAGTTGGCAGATTCTAAACACCATATATTTT. It translates to CSASWQILNTIYF.